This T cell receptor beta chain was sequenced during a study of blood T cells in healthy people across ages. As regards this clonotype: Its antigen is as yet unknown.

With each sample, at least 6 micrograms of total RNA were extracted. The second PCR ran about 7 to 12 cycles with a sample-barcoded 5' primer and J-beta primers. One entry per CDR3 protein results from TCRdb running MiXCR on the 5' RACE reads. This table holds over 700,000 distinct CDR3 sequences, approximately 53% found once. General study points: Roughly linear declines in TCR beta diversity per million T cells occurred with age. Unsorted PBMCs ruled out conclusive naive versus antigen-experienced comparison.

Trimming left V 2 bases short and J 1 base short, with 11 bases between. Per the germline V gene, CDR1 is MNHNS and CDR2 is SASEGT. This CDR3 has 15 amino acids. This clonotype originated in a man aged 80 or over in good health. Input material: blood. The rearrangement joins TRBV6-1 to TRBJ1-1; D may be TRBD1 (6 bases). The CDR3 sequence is CASSELGQRNTEAFF. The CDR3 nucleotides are TGTGCCAGCAGTGAATTAGGACAGCGGAACACTGAAGCTTTCTTT.